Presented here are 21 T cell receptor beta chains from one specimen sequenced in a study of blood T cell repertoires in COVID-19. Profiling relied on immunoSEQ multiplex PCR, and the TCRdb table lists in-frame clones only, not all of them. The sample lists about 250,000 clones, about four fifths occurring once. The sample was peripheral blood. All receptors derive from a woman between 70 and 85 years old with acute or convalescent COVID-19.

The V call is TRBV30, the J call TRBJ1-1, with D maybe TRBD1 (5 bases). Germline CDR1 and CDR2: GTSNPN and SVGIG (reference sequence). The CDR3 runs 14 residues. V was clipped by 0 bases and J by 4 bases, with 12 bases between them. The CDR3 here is CAWSVAGFGTEAFF. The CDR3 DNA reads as TGTGCCTGGAGTGTGGCAGGGTTTGGCACTGAAGCTTTCTTT.

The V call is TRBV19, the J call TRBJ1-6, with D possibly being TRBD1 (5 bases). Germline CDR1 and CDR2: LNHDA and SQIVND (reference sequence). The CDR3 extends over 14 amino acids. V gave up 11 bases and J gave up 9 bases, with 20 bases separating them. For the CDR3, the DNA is TGTGCCTCGACTAGTAGGACTGGGGCTTCACCCCTCCACTTT. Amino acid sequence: CASTSRTGASPLHF.

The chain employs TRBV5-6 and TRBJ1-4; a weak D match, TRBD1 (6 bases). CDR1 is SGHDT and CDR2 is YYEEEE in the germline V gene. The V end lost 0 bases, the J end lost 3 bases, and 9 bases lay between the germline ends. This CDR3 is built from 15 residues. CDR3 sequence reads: CASSLGPGANEKLFF. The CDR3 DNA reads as TGTGCCAGCAGCTTGGGGCCAGGGGCTAATGAAAAACTGTTTTTT.

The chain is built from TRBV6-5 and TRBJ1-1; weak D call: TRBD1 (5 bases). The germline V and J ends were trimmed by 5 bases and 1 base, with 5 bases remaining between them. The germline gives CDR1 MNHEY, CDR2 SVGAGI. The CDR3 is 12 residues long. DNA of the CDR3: TGTGCCAGCAGTCAGGGGAACACTGAAGCTTTCTTT. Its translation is CASSQGNTEAFF.

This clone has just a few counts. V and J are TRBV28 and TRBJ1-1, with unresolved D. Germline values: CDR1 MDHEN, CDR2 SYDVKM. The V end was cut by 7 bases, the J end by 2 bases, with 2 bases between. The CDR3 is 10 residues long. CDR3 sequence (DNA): TGTGCCAGCATAAACACTGAAGCTTTCTTT. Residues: CASINTEAFF.

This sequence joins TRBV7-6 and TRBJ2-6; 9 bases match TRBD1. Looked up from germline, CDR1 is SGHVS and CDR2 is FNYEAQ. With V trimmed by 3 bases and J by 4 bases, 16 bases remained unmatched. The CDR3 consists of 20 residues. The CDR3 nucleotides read TGTGCCAGCAGCTTTTGGTCCCGGGACAGGGCCGCGACCGGGGCCAACGTCCTGACTTTC. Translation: CASSFWSRDRAATGANVLTF.

CDR3 loop: CASSLGQDNYGYTF. CDR3 DNA sequence: TGTGCCAGCAGCTTAGGCCAGGATAACTATGGCTACACCTTC. The chain recombines TRBV7-2 with TRBJ1-2; D remains ambiguous. V dropped 1 base and J dropped 1 base, with 7 bases sitting between them. The CDR3 contains 14 residues. Germline CDR1 is SGHTA and CDR2 is FQGNSA. The full variable domain, in which reference TRBV7-2 and TRBJ1-2 provide the parts outside the CDR3, is GAGVSQSPSNKVTEKGKDVELRCDPISGHTALYWYRQSLGQGLEFLIYFQGNSAPDKSGLPSDRFSAERTGGSVSTLTIQRTQQEDSAVYLCASSLGQDNYGYTFGSGTRLTVV.

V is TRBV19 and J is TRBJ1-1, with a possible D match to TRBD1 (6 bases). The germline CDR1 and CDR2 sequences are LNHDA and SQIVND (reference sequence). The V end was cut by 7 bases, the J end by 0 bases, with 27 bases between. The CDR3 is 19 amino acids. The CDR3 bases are TGTGCCAGTATGGGCGCACGGGGGGCAGGAGGGCGAATGAACACTGAAGCTTTCTTT. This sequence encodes CASMGARGAGGRMNTEAFF.

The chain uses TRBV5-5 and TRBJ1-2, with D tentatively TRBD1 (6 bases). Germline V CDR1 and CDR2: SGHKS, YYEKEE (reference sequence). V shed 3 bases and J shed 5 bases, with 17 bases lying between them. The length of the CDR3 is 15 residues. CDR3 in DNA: TGTGCCAGCAGCTCAGGGGCACAGGCTAGTTATGGCTACACCTTC. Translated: CASSSGAQASYGYTF. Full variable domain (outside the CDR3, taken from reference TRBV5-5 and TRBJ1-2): DAGVTQSPTHLIKTRGQQVTLRCSPISGHKSVSWYQQVLGQGPQFIFQYYEKEERGRGNFPDRFSARQFPNYSSELNVNALLLGDSALYLCASSSGAQASYGYTFGSGTRLTVV.

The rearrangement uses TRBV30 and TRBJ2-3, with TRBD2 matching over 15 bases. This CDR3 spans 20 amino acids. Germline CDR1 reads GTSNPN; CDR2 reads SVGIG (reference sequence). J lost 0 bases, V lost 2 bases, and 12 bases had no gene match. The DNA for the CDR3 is TGTGCCTGGAGTCCCAAGGGGGGACTAGCGGGGGGCACTAGCACAGATACGCAGTATTTT. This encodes CAWSPKGGLAGGTSTDTQYF.

The CDR3 reads CATSDSPGRGRTYEQYF. CDR3 DNA sequence: TGTGCCACCAGTGATTCGCCGGGGAGGGGCAGGACCTACGAGCAGTACTTC. The chain carries TRBV24-1 and TRBJ2-7; TRBD2 aligns across 7 bases. CDR1 is KGHDR, CDR2 SFDVKD, per germline. V lost 2 bases to trimming and J lost 2 bases; unmatched junction nucleotides: 11. The CDR3 consists of 17 residues.

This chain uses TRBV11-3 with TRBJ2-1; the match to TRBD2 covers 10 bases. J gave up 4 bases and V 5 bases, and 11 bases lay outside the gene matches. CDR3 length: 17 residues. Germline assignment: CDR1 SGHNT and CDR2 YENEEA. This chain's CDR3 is CASSRGATSGDYNEQFF. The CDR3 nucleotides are TGTGCCAGCAGCCGCGGAGCTACTAGCGGGGATTACAATGAGCAGTTCTTC.

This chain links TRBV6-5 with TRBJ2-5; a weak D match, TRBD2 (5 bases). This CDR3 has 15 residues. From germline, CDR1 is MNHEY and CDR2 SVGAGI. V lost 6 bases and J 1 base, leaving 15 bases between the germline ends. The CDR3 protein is CASRTVGISQETQYF. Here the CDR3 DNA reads TGTGCCAGCAGGACCGTCGGGATTTCCCAAGAGACCCAGTACTTC.

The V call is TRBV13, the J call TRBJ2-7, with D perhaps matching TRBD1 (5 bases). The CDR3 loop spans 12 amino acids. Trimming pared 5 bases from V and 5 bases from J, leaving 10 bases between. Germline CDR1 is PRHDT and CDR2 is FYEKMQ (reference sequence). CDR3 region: CASSPRRDEQYF. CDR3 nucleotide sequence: TGTGCCAGCAGCCCTCGCAGGGACGAGCAGTACTTC.

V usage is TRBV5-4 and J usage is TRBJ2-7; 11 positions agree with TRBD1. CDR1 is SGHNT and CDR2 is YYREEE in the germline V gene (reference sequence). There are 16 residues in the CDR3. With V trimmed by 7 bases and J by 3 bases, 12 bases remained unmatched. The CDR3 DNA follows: TGTGCCAGCGGCCCCGGACCGGGACAGGGGGTCTACGAGCAGTACTTC. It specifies CASGPGPGQGVYEQYF. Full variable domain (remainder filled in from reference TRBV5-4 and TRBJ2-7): ETGVTQSPTHLIKTRGQQVTLRCSSQSGHNTVSWYQQALGQGPQFIFQYYREEENGRGNFPPRFSGLQFPNYSSELNVNALELDDSALYLCASGPGPGQGVYEQYFGPGTRLTVT.

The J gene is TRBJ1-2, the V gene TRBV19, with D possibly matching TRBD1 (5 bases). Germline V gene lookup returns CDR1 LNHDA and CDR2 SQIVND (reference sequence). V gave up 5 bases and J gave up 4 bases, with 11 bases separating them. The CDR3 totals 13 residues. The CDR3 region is CASSDQGGYGYTF. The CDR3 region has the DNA TGTGCCAGTAGTGACCAGGGAGGCTATGGCTACACCTTC.

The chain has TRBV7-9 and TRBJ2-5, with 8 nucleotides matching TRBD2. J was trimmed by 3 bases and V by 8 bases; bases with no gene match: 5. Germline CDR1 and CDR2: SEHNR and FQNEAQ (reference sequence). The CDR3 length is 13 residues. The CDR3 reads CASSRRGEETQYF. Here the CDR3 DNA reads TGTGCCAGCTCCAGGCGGGGGGAAGAGACCCAGTACTTC.

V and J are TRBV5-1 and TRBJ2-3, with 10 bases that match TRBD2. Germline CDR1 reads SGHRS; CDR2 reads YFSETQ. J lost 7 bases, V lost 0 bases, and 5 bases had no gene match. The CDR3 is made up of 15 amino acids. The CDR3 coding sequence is TGCGCCAGCAGCTTGGAGGCTAGCGGGGGCAATACGCAGTATTTT. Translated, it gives CASSLEASGGNTQYF. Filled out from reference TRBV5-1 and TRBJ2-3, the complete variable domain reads KAGVTQTPRYLIKTRGQQVTLSCSPISGHRSVSWYQQTPGQGLQFLFEYFSETQRNKGNFPGRFSGRQFSNSRSEMNVSTLELGDSALYLCASSLEASGGNTQYFGPGTRLTVL.

For the CDR3, the DNA is TGTGCCAGCAGTGAGGAGCGGGGGGACACCGGGGAGCTGTTTTTT. Amino acid sequence: CASSEERGDTGELFF. The J gene is TRBJ2-2, the V gene TRBV6-1, with TRBD2 matching 9 bases. J was trimmed by 3 bases and V by 3 bases; bases with no gene match: 2. Germline CDR1 is MNHNS and CDR2 is SASEGT. The CDR3 totals 15 residues.

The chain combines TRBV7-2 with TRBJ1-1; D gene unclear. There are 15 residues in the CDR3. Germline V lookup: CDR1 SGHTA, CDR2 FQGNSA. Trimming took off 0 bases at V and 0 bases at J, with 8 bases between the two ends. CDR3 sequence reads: CASSLAGGLNTEAFF. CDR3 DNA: TGTGCCAGCAGCTTAGCGGGAGGGCTGAACACTGAAGCTTTCTTT.

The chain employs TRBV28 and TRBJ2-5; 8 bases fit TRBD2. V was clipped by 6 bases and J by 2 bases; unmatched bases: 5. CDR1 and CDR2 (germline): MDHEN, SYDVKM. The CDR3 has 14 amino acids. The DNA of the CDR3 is TGTGCCAGCAGGTCGAGCGGGGGACAAGAGACCCAGTACTTC. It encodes CASRSSGGQETQYF.